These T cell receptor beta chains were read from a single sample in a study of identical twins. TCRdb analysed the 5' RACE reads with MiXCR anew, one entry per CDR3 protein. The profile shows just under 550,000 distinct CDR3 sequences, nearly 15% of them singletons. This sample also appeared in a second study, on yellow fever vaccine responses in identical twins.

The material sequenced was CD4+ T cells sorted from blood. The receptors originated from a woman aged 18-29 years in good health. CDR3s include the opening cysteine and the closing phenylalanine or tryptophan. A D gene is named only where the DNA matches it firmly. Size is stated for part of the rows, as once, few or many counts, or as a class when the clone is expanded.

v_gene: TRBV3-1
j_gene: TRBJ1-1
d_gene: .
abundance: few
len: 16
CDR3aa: CASSQDFGATRGEAFF
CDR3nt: TGTGCCAGCAGCCAAGATTTCGGGGCTACGAGGGGTGAAGCTTTCTTT

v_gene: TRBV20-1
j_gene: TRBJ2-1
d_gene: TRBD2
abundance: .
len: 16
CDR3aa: CSARGGTSGTYNEQFF
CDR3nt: TGCAGTGCTAGAGGTGGGACTAGCGGGACGTACAATGAGCAGTTCTTC

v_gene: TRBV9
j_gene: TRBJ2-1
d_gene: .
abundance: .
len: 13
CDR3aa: CASSVAVVNEQFF
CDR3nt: TGTGCCAGCAGCGTAGCTGTGGTCAATGAGCAGTTCTTC

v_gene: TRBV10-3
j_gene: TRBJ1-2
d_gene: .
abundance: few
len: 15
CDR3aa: CAIGRSGTTNYGYTF
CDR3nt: TGTGCCATCGGGAGATCCGGGACAACTAACTATGGCTACACCTTC

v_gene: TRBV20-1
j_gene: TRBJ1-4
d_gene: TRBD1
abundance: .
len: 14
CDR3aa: CSGRGGTGDEKLFF
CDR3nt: TGCAGTGGGAGGGGAGGGACAGGGGATGAAAAACTGTTTTTT

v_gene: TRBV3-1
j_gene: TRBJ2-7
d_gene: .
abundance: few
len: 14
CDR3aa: CASSQRGTDYEQYF
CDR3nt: TGTGCCAGCAGCCAACGAGGGACTGACTACGAGCAGTACTTC

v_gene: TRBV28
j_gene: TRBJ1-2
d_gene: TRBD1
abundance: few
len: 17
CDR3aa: CASSKQGALISVFGYTF
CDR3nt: TGTGCCAGCAGTAAACAGGGGGCGTTGATCTCGGTCTTTGGCTACACCTTC

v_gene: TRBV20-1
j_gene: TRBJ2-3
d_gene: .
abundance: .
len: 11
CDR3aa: CSVPSTDTQYF
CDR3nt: TGCAGTGTTCCATCGACAGATACGCAGTATTTT

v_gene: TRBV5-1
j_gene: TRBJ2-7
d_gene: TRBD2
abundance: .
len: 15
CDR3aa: CASSEGLADSYEQYF
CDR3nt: TGCGCCAGCAGCGAGGGACTAGCGGACTCCTACGAGCAGTACTTC

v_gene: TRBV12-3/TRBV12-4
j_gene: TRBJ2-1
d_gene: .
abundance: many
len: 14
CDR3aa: CASLRGPHNHEQFF
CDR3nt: TGTGCCAGCCTGAGGGGACCTCACAACCATGAGCAGTTCTTC

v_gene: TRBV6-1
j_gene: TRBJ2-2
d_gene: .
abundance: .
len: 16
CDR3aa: CASSPKGTLDTGELFF
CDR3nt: TGTGCCAGCTCCCCCAAAGGCACCTTGGACACCGGGGAGCTGTTTTTT

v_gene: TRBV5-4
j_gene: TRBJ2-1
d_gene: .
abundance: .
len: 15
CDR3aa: CASSLDSKRNNEQFF
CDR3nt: TGTGCCAGCAGCTTAGACTCAAAACGAAACAATGAGCAGTTCTTC

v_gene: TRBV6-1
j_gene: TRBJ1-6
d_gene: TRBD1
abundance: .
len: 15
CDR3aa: CASSRPTGPSSPLHF
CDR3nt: TGTGCCAGCAGTCGCCCGACAGGGCCAAGTTCACCCCTCCACTTT

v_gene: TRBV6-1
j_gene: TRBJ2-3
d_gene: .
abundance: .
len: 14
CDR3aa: CASRLGRGTDTQYF
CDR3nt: TGTGCCAGCAGACTGGGACGAGGCACAGATACGCAGTATTTT

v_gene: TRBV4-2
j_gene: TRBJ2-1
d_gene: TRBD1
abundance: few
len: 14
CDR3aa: CASSPRTGGHEQFF
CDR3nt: TGTGCCAGCAGCCCCCGGACAGGGGGACATGAGCAGTTCTTC

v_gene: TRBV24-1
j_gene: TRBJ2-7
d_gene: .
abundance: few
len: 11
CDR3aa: CATSSVDEQYF
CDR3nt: TGTGCCACCTCTAGCGTCGACGAGCAGTACTTC

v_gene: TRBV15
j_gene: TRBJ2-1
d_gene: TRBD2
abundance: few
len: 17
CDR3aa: CATSSGLAGVSYNEQFF
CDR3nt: TGTGCCACCAGCAGTGGACTAGCGGGAGTGTCCTACAATGAGCAGTTCTTC

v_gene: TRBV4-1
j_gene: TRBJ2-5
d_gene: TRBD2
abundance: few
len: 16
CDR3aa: CASSQAVSGGPGTQYF
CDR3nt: TGCGCCAGCAGCCAAGCAGTTAGCGGGGGCCCGGGGACCCAGTACTTC

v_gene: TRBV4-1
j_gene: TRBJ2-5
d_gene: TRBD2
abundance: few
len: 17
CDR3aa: CASSQGRGGRPQETQYF
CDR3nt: TGCGCCAGCAGCCAAGGGCGGGGGGGCAGGCCCCAAGAGACCCAGTACTTC

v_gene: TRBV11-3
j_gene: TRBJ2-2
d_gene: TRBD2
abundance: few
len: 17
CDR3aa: CASSPRLREGRTGELFF
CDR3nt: TGTGCCAGCAGCCCGCGGTTGCGGGAGGGTCGCACCGGGGAGCTGTTTTTT

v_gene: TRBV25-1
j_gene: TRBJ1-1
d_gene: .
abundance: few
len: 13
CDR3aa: CASTQGQGTEAFF
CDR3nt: TGTGCCAGCACCCAGGGGCAAGGAACTGAAGCTTTCTTT

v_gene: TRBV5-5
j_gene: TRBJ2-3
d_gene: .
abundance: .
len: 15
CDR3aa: CASSSGTVSTDTQYF
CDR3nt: TGTGCCAGCAGCTCCGGGACGGTAAGCACAGATACGCAGTATTTT

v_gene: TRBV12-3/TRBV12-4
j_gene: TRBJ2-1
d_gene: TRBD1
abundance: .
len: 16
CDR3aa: CASSLGQGARYNEQFF
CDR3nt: TGTGCCAGCAGTTTAGGACAGGGGGCTCGGTACAATGAGCAGTTCTTC

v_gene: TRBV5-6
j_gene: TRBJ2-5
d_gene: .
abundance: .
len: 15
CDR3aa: CASSLFQRGQETQYF
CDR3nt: TGTGCCAGCAGCCTCTTCCAGCGAGGCCAAGAGACCCAGTACTTC

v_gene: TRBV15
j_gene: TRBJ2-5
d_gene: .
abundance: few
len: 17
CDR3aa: CATSRDRKQGIQETQYF
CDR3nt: TGTGCCACCAGCAGAGATCGAAAGCAGGGAATCCAAGAGACCCAGTACTTC

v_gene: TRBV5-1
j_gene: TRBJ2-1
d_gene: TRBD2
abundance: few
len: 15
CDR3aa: CASSHGLDAYNEQFF
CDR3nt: TGCGCCAGCAGCCACGGACTAGACGCCTACAATGAGCAGTTCTTC

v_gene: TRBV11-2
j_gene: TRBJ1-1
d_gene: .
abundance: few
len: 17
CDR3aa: CASSLDAITRSNTEAFF
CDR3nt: TGTGCCAGCAGCTTAGATGCCATAACGAGGAGCAACACTGAAGCTTTCTTT

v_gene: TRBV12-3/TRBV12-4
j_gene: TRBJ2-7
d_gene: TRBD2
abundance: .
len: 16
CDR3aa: CASSLTGGGTVREQYF
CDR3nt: TGTGCCAGCAGCCTTACGGGAGGAGGTACGGTACGCGAGCAGTACTTC

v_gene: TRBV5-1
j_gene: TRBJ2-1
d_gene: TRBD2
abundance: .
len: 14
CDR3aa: CASTGLAGESGMFF
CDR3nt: TGCGCCAGTACGGGACTAGCGGGAGAAAGTGGAATGTTCTTC

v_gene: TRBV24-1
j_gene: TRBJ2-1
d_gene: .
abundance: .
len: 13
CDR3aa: CATSDSGYNEQFF
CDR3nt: TGTGCCACCAGTGATTCGGGTTACAATGAGCAGTTCTTC

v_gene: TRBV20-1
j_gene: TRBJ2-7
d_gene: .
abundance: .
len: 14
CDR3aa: CSASAGSGSYEQYF
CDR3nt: TGCAGTGCTAGTGCCGGCTCGGGGTCCTACGAGCAGTACTTC

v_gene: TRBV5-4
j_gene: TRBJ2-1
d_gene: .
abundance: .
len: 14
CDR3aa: CASSPPGADNEQFF
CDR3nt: TGTGCCAGCAGTCCTCCAGGCGCTGACAATGAGCAGTTCTTC

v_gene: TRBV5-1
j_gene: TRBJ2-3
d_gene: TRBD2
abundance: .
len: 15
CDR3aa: CASSLGAGGTDTQYF
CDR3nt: TGCGCCAGCAGCTTGGGGGCGGGAGGCACAGATACGCAGTATTTT

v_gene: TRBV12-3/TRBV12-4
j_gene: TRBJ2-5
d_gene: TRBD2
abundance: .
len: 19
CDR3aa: CAFCFSIFQREPSAETQYF
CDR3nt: TGTGCCTTCTGTTTCTCAATCTTTCAGCGGGAGCCTTCGGCAGAGACCCAGTACTTC

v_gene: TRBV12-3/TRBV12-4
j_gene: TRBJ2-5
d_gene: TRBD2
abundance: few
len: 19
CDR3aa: CASSIPTGLAGVYQETQYF
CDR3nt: TGTGCCAGCAGTATACCCACGGGACTAGCGGGAGTATACCAAGAGACCCAGTACTTC

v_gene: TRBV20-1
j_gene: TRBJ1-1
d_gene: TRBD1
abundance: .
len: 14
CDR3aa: CSASAGTVNTEAFF
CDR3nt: TGCAGTGCTAGCGCCGGGACAGTAAACACTGAAGCTTTCTTT

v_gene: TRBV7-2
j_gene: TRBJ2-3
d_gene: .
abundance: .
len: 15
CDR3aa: CASSGGAVYTDTQYF
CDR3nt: TGTGCCAGCAGCGGGGGGGCTGTTTATACAGATACGCAGTATTTT

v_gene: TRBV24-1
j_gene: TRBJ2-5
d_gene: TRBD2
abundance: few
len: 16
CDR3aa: CATSEVLAGGSETQYF
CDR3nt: TGTGCCACCAGTGAAGTACTAGCGGGAGGATCAGAGACCCAGTACTTC

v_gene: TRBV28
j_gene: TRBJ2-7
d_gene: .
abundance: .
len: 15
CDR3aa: CASTKNPVGGYEQYF
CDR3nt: TGTGCCAGCACCAAAAACCCAGTAGGGGGTTACGAGCAGTACTTC

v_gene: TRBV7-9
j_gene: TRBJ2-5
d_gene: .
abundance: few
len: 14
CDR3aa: CASSSVALQETQYF
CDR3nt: TGTGCCAGCAGCTCAGTGGCACTCCAAGAGACCCAGTACTTC

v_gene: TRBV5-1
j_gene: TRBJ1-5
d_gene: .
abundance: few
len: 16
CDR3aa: CASSFAEGRGNQPQHF
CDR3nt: TGCGCCAGCAGCTTCGCAGAGGGGAGAGGCAATCAGCCCCAGCATTTT

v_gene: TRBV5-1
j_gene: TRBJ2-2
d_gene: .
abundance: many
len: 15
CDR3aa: CASSLSSLNTGELFF
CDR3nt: TGCGCCAGCAGCTTGAGCAGTTTGAACACCGGGGAGCTGTTTTTT

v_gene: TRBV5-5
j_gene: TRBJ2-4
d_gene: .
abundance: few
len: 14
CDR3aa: CASSDPSGGDIQYF
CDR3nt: TGTGCCAGCAGCGACCCCTCTGGAGGGGACATTCAGTACTTC

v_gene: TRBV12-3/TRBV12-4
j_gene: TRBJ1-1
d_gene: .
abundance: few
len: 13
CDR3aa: CASSHSPVLEAFF
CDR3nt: TGTGCCAGCAGTCATTCGCCCGTTCTTGAAGCTTTCTTT

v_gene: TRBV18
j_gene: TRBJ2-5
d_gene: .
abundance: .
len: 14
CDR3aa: CASSPVNHQETQYF
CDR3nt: TGTGCCAGCTCACCGGTCAATCACCAAGAGACCCAGTACTTC